Included here is one T cell receptor beta chain sequence, with context. This entry is derived from a study of blood T cell repertoires in COVID-19. As for the study in general: Acute and convalescent COVID-19 samples came from the United States, Italy and Spain. T cells, B-cell-depleted T cells, or PBMCs provided the cDNA or gDNA that served as material.

In the study's own analysis: From reference gene primer amplification, estimates of nucleated cell counts were derived. Profiling relied on immunoSEQ multiplex PCR, and the TCRdb table lists in-frame clones only, not all of them. That table is the source of V, J and clone size, and D and trimming were worked out from the DNA. This sample has about 44,000 clones; under 90% occur once, and the top ten carry 40% to 45%. Trimming shortened V by 1 base and J by 5 bases, and 20 bases separated the two germline ends. This CDR3 comprises 17 residues. Germline V gene sequence: CDR1 LGHDT, CDR2 YNNKEL (reference sequence).

This clonotype originated in a human donor in a cohort sampled during active COVID-19. Material: peripheral blood. This chain connects TRBV3-1 (or the pseudogene TRBV3-2) to TRBJ1-2; perhaps TRBD1 as D (5 bases). Here the CDR3 reads CASSQVWRGSRGYGYTF. The DNA of the CDR3 is TGTGCCAGCAGCCAAGTTTGGCGGGGGTCCCGGGGGTATGGCTACACCTTC.